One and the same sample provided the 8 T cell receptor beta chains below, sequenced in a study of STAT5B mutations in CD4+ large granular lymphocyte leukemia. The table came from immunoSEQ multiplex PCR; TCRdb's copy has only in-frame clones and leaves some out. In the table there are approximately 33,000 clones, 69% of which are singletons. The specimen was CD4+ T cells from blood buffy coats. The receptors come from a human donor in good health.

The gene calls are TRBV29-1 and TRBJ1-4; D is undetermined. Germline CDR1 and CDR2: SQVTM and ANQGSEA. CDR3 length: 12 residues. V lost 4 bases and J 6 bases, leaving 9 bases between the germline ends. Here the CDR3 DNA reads TGCAGCGTTGTGGGAGGAGATGAAAAACTGTTTTTT. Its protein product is CSVVGGDEKLFF.

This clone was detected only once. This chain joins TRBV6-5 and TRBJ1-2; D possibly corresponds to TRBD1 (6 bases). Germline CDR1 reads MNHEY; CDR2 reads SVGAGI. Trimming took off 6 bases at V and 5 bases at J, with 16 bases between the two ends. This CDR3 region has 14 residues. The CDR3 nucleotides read TGTGCCAGCAGACTGCAGGGGATGGGATATGGCTACACCTTC. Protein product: CASRLQGMGYGYTF.

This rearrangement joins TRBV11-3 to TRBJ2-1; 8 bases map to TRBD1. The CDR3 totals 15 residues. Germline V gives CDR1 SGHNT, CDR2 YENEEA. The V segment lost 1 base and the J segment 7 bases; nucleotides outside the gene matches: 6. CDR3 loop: CASSLGLDRGNEQFF. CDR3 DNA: TGTGCCAGCAGCTTAGGTCTCGACAGGGGAAATGAGCAGTTCTTC.

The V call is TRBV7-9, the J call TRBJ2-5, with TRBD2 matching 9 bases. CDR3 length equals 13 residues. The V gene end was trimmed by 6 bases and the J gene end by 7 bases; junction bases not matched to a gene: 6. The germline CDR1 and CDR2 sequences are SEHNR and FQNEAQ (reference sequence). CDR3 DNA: TGTGCCAGCAGACCGGGACTAGCCGGGACCCAGTACTTC. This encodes CASRPGLAGTQYF.

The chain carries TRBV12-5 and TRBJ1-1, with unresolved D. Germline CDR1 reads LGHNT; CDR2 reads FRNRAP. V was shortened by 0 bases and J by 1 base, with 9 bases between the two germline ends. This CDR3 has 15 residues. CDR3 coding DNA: TGTGCTAGTGGTTTGGTACTCGGACGGAACACTGAAGCTTTCTTT. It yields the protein CASGLVLGRNTEAFF.

The CDR3 nucleotides read TGCAGCGTTGAATCAGGCAGCCAAGAGACCCAGTACTTC. This codes for CSVESGSQETQYF. The rearrangement links TRBV29-1 to TRBJ2-5; D ambiguous. The CDR3 has 13 amino acids. CDR1 SQVTM and CDR2 ANQGSEA come from the germline V gene. Trimming removed 2 bases from V and 1 base from J, with 8 bases in between.

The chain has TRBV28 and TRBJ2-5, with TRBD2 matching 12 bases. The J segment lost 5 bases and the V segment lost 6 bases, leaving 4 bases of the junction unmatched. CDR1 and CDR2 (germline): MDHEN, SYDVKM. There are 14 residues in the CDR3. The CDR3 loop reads CASSPSGGAETQYF. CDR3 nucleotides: TGTGCCAGCAGCCCTAGCGGGGGGGCGGAGACCCAGTACTTC.

CDR3 loop: CASSEEVWTSKLFF. The DNA for the CDR3 is TGTGCCAGCAGTGAGGAGGTTTGGACGTCAAAACTGTTTTTT. V usage is TRBV6-4 and J usage is TRBJ1-4, with D uncertain. The germline V and J ends were trimmed by 3 bases and 10 bases, with 15 bases remaining between them. CDR1 and CDR2 (germline): MRHNA, SNTAGT. The CDR3 totals 14 residues.